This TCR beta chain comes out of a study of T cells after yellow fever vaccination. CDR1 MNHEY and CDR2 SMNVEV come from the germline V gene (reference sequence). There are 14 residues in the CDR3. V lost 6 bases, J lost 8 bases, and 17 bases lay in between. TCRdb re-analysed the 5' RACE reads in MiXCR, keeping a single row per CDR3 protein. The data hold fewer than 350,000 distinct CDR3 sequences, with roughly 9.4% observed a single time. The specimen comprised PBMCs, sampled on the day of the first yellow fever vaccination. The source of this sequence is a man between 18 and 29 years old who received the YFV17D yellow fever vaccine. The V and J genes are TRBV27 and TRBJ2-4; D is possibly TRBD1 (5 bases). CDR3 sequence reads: CASSPASGADIQYF. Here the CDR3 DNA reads TGTGCCAGCAGCCCGGCTAGTGGGGCGGACATTCAGTACTTC.